One and the same sample provided the 13 T cell receptor beta chains below, sequenced in a study of T cell changes during pregnancy in multiple sclerosis. Generated by immunoSEQ multiplex PCR, the TCRdb table keeps only in-frame clones and is missing some. This table holds 55,000 to 65,000 clones, about 92% found once. The specimen was peripheral blood, collected in the first trimester of pregnancy. The receptor set was obtained from a female donor in good health, enrolled as a control in a pregnancy study.

V usage is TRBV4-1 and J usage is TRBJ2-3; 12 nucleotides agree with TRBD2. V shed 3 bases, J shed 7 bases, and the junction held 8 bases outside the gene matches. The CDR3 runs 16 residues. Per germline, CDR1 MGHRA and CDR2 YSYEKL. The CDR3 spells CASSQAGTSGWNTQYF. CDR3 sequence (DNA): TGCGCCAGCAGCCAGGCTGGGACTAGCGGGTGGAATACGCAGTATTTT.

The V gene is TRBV28, the J gene TRBJ2-7; 8 bases align to TRBD1. The CDR3 consists of 16 residues. The V and J ends lost 4 bases and 3 bases, in that order; junction bases with no gene match: 11. Germline V gene lookup returns CDR1 MDHEN and CDR2 SYDVKM. The CDR3 bases are TGTGCCAGCAGTTCCGTTCGGACAGGGCCTAACTACGAGCAGTACTTC. Translation: CASSSVRTGPNYEQYF.

The gene calls are TRBV4-3 and TRBJ2-7; TRBD2 matches at 9 bases. This CDR3 is 14 amino acids long. Trimming took 0 bases from V and 7 from J; bases not matched to a gene: 4. CDR1 is LGHNA, CDR2 YSLEER, per germline. Here the CDR3 reads CASSQEFLAGEQYF. The CDR3 bases are TGCGCCAGCAGCCAAGAATTCCTAGCGGGGGAGCAGTACTTC.

The V call is TRBV6-6, the J call TRBJ1-5, with D perhaps TRBD1 (5 bases). The CDR3 has 15 residues. Germline V gene sequence: CDR1 MNHNY, CDR2 SVGAGI (reference sequence). Trimming shortened V by 5 bases and J by 0 bases, and 11 bases separated the two germline ends. CDR3 amino acids: CASSDSLYSNQPQHF. The DNA of the CDR3 is TGTGCCAGCAGTGACAGTTTATATAGCAATCAGCCCCAGCATTTT.

The rearrangement uses TRBV7-2 and TRBJ2-1; 9 nucleotides agree with TRBD2. The CDR3 has 12 amino acids. Per the germline V gene, CDR1 is SGHTA and CDR2 is FQGNSA. The trim removed 8 bases at V and 7 bases at J, leaving 3 bases unmatched. The CDR3 is CASRGGANEQFF. The CDR3 DNA reads as TGTGCCAGCCGCGGGGGGGCGAATGAGCAGTTCTTC.

As regards this clone: The junction shows a germline mismatch at one end, possibly a read error. The V call is TRBV7-3, the J call TRBJ1-1; 7 bases agree with TRBD1. This CDR3 has 14 amino acids. Germline V CDR1 and CDR2: SGHTA, FQGTGA. The CDR3 coding sequence is TGTGCCAGCAGCGTAACAGGGGCGAACACTGAAGCTTTCTTT. Translating gives CASSVTGANTEAFF.

The chain uses TRBV6-1 and TRBJ2-2; tentatively, D is TRBD1 (6 bases). V lost 1 base to trimming and J lost 8 bases, with 8 bases between them. Germline CDR1 MNHNS, CDR2 SASEGT. The CDR3 contains 13 residues. In nucleotides, the CDR3 is TGTGCCAGCAGTGAAGAGGGGGTTGGGGAGCTGTTTTTT. This codes for CASSEEGVGELFF.

The J gene is TRBJ2-1, the V gene TRBV9; maybe TRBD2 (5 bases). The CDR3 contains 13 residues. Trimming pared 6 bases from V and 6 bases from J, leaving 13 bases between. In germline, CDR1 is SGDLS, CDR2 YYNGEE. The CDR3 nucleotides are TGTGCCAGCAAGAGGGAAGAGGTCAATGAGCAGTTCTTC. As protein: CASKREEVNEQFF.

The chain combines TRBV5-1 with TRBJ2-1; D is perhaps TRBD1 (5 bases). CDR3 size: 15 residues. V lost 0 bases and J 2 bases, leaving 9 bases between the germline ends. Germline CDR1 and CDR2: SGHRS and YFSETQ. CDR3 sequence reads: CASSLGQGTYNEQFF. CDR3 DNA: TGCGCCAGCAGCTTGGGGCAGGGTACCTACAATGAGCAGTTCTTC. The whole variable domain, filled in from reference TRBV5-1 and TRBJ2-1, reads KAGVTQTPRYLIKTRGQQVTLSCSPISGHRSVSWYQQTPGQGLQFLFEYFSETQRNKGNFPGRFSGRQFSNSRSEMNVSTLELGDSALYLCASSLGQGTYNEQFFGPGTRLTVL.

The V gene is TRBV19, the J gene TRBJ2-2; tentatively, D is TRBD1 (5 bases). The CDR3 is 15 amino acids. V was clipped by 3 bases and J by 2 bases, with 10 bases between them. Germline CDR1 reads LNHDA; CDR2 reads SQIVND (reference sequence). CDR3: CASSMRRTNTGELFF. CDR3 DNA: TGTGCCAGTAGTATGAGGCGGACAAACACCGGGGAGCTGTTTTTT.

The gene calls are TRBV6-5 and TRBJ2-2; TRBD1 matches at 7 bases. Unmatched junction bases numbered 6, after V lost 3 bases and J lost 2 bases. This CDR3 is 16 amino acids long. The germline V gene encodes CDR1 MNHEY and CDR2 SVGAGI. CDR3 nucleotide sequence: TGTGCCAGCAGTTATTCGGACAGGTCAAACACCGGGGAGCTGTTTTTT. Translation gives CASSYSDRSNTGELFF.

The chain couples TRBV4-1 to TRBJ2-4, with a tentative D call TRBD2 (7 bases). The CDR3 is 16 amino acids. V lost 0 bases, J lost 8 bases, and 17 bases lay in between. The germline gives CDR1 MGHRA, CDR2 YSYEKL. The CDR3 DNA reads TGCGCCAGCAGCCAAGATTTCGGAGGGGGGGCAGACATTCAGTACTTC. Protein: CASSQDFGGGADIQYF.

The chain has TRBV7-2 and TRBJ2-1, with 10 positions matching TRBD1. V was pared by 2 bases and J by 8 bases, with 6 bases of the junction left unmatched. From germline, CDR1 is SGHTA and CDR2 FQGNSA. The length of the CDR3 is 15 residues. The CDR3 DNA follows: TGTGCCAGCAGCTTAACGGGACAGGGGTTTGATGAGCAGTTCTTC. This codes for CASSLTGQGFDEQFF.